This TCR beta chain is drawn from a study of tumor and adjacent non-tumor tissue in lung cancer. Study results and caveats: Tumor TCR diversity, when higher, was linked to shorter survival.

A remark on this clonotype: What it binds is not known. This may be a read error: a much more frequent sequence differs by one nucleotide.

V lost 7 bases and J 2 bases, leaving 13 bases between the germline ends. CDR3 length equals 14 residues. The template was RNA from unsorted bulk tissue. A modified ARM-PCR protocol with three rounds of nested PCR amplified TCRbeta. Using its own MiXCR run on the multiplex PCR reads, TCRdb lists one record per CDR3 protein. The sample lists approximately 140,000 distinct CDR3 sequences, 66% occurring once. The source is a man aged 55-75 years with small cell lung cancer. V usage is TRBV12-3 or TRBV12-4 and J usage is TRBJ2-3, with D possibly TRBD1 on 6 matching bases. Specimen: lung tumor tissue. DNA of the CDR3: TGTGCCAGCACTCAGAGGGGACACACAGATACGCAGTATTTT. Its protein is CASTQRGHTDTQYF.